The rows below give T cell receptor beta chains drawn from one sample of a study of T cell responses to AZD1222 COVID-19 vaccine. Method: immunoSEQ multiplex PCR; TCRdb's copy keeps in-frame clones and lacks some. The data contain 90,000 to 120,000 clones, 70% to 90% of them singletons. The sample was peripheral blood, taken 28 days after the second AZD1222 dose. These receptors all stem from an adult who received the AZD1222 COVID-19 vaccine. Both conserved end residues are part of each CDR3. Each record gives: J gene, clone size, V gene, D gene, CDR3 protein, CDR3 DNA. D genes are given only for firm matches. The listing skips clone size in some rows; elsewhere it reads once, few, many or a size class.

TRBJ1-1	-	TRBV19	TRBD1	CASSIWAPQGARNTEAFF	TGTGCCAGTAGTATATGGGCCCCGCAGGGGGCTAGGAACACTGAAGCTTTCTTT
TRBJ2-5	-	TRBV25-1	-	CASSPGLNGKETQYF	TGTGCCAGCAGTCCCGGCCTGAACGGAAAAGAGACCCAGTACTTC
TRBJ2-1	-	TRBV11-2	TRBD1	CASSLAGTGAGEQFF	TGTGCCAGCAGCCTGGCCGGGACAGGGGCCGGGGAGCAGTTCTTC
TRBJ2-5	-	TRBV2	-	CASSPARGTQETQYF	TGTGCCAGCAGTCCTGCCAGGGGAACCCAAGAGACCCAGTACTTC
TRBJ1-1	-	TRBV29-1	-	CSVDMVGVDTEAFF	TGCAGCGTAGATATGGTTGGAGTGGACACTGAAGCTTTCTTT
TRBJ1-1	-	TRBV27	TRBD1	CASSLSRDRVGTEAFF	TGTGCCAGCAGTTTGAGCAGGGACAGGGTAGGAACTGAAGCTTTCTTT
TRBJ1-2	-	TRBV6-2/TRBV6-3	-	CASSNLQGTYGYTF	TGTGCCAGCAGTAATCTCCAGGGGACGTATGGCTACACCTTC
TRBJ2-3	-	TRBV7-9	-	CASSLVAGGTDTQYF	TGTGCCAGCAGCTTAGTCGCAGGGGGCACAGATACGCAGTATTTT
TRBJ1-1	-	TRBV5-1	-	CASSFDLGTEAFF	TGCGCCAGCAGCTTTGACTTGGGCACTGAAGCTTTCTTT
TRBJ2-2	-	TRBV6-5	TRBD2	CASNPNAGAGELFF	TGTGCCAGCAACCCAAATGCGGGGGCCGGGGAGCTGTTTTTT
TRBJ2-7	-	TRBV6-2/TRBV6-3	-	CASSYETPTYEQYF	TGTGCCAGCAGTTACGAGACGCCGACCTACGAGCAGTACTTC
TRBJ1-2	-	TRBV6-5	-	CASSYTGDTNYGYTF	TGTGCCAGCAGTTACACAGGAGATACTAACTATGGCTACACCTTC
TRBJ1-2	-	TRBV5-1	-	CASSLTGSGSYGYTF	TGCGCCAGCAGCTTGACAGGGTCGGGAAGCTATGGCTACACCTTC
TRBJ1-4	-	TRBV28	-	CASSLAGEYEKLFF	TGTGCCAGCAGTTTAGCGGGGGAATATGAAAAACTGTTTTTT
TRBJ1-5	-	TRBV3-1/TRBV3-2	TRBD1	CASSRREDRPWSFRSNQPQHF	TGTGCCAGCAGCCGGCGGGAGGACAGGCCATGGTCCTTCCGGAGCAATCAGCCCCAGCATTTT
TRBJ1-1	-	TRBV7-9	-	CASSLRQNTEAFF	TGTGCCAGCAGCTTACGGCAGAACACTGAAGCTTTCTTT
TRBJ1-2	-	TRBV19	TRBD1	CASSTTGTGGLLYGYTF	TGTGCCAGTAGTACGACCGGGACAGGGGGCTTGTTATATGGCTACACCTTC
TRBJ1-2	-	TRBV2	-	CASSKGRVDGYTF	TGTGCCAGCAGTAAGGGCAGGGTTGATGGCTACACCTTC
TRBJ2-2	-	TRBV6-5	-	CASSTPRGPGELFF	TGTGCCAGCAGTACGCCCCGCGGTCCCGGGGAGCTGTTTTTT
TRBJ2-3	-	TRBV19	TRBD1	CASSIPDRGHTDTQYF	TGTGCCAGTAGTATTCCCGACAGGGGCCACACAGATACGCAGTATTTT
TRBJ2-7	-	TRBV7-2	-	CASALGTSYEQYF	TGTGCCAGTGCCCTCGGAACCTCCTACGAGCAGTACTTC
TRBJ1-1	-	TRBV5-8	-	CASSPGRFNTEAFF	TGTGCCAGCAGCCCAGGGAGATTCAACACTGAAGCTTTCTTT
TRBJ1-2	-	TRBV28	-	CASRSDTYGYTF	TGTGCCAGCAGATCGGACACCTATGGCTACACCTTC
TRBJ1-1	-	TRBV6-6	-	CASSYSGQGAEAFF	TGTGCCAGCAGTTACTCGGGACAAGGCGCTGAAGCTTTCTTT
TRBJ2-5	once	TRBV20-1	-	CSVSYQETQYF	TGCAGTGTATCGTACCAAGAGACCCAGTACTTC
TRBJ1-5	-	TRBV28	-	CASSLLGGSNQPQHF	TGTGCCAGCAGTTTATTAGGTGGTAGCAATCAGCCCCAGCATTTT
TRBJ1-1	-	TRBV4-3	-	CASSQREDGVTEAFF	TGCGCCAGCAGCCAACGAGAAGACGGGGTCACTGAAGCTTTCTTT
TRBJ2-7	-	TRBV5-1	-	CASSLTGSISYEQYF	TGCGCCAGCAGCTTGACCGGATCCATCTCCTACGAGCAGTACTTC
TRBJ1-2	-	TRBV6-5	TRBD1	CASIGTGGVGYTF	TGTGCCAGCATCGGGACAGGGGGCGTCGGCTACACCTTC
TRBJ2-1	-	TRBV19	TRBD2	CASSMASGGAFSYNEQFF	TGTGCCAGTAGTATGGCTAGCGGGGGGGCCTTCTCCTACAATGAGCAGTTCTTC
TRBJ1-5	-	TRBV20-1	-	CSASRQNQPQHF	TGCAGTGCTAGTAGGCAGAATCAGCCCCAGCATTTT
TRBJ2-7	few	TRBV2	TRBD1	CASRGTGLFYEQYF	TGTGCCAGCAGGGGGACAGGCCTTTTCTACGAGCAGTACTTC
TRBJ1-5	-	TRBV30	-	CAWSVFGNQPQHF	TGTGCCTGGAGTGTATTTGGAAATCAGCCCCAGCATTTT
TRBJ1-3	-	TRBV7-6	-	CASSPLGFSGNTIYF	TGTGCCAGCAGCCCCCTCGGCTTCTCTGGAAACACCATATATTTT
TRBJ1-2	-	TRBV6-5	-	CASSFSAAYGYTF	TGTGCCAGCAGTTTCAGTGCAGCTTATGGCTACACCTTC
TRBJ1-3	-	TRBV7-9	-	CASSPPSTFSGNTIYF	TGTGCCAGCAGCCCCCCGTCGACGTTCTCTGGAAACACCATATATTTT
TRBJ1-5	-	TRBV15	-	CATSPRQRVSNQPQHF	TGTGCCACCAGCCCGAGACAGAGAGTAAGCAATCAGCCCCAGCATTTT
TRBJ1-1	-	TRBV29-1	-	CSSRPGFVNTEAFF	TGCAGCTCAAGGCCGGGGTTCGTGAACACTGAAGCTTTCTTT
TRBJ1-1	few	TRBV6-2/TRBV6-3	-	CASSPTGIAEAFF	TGTGCCAGCAGTCCCACAGGGATAGCTGAAGCTTTCTTT
TRBJ2-5	few	TRBV28	-	CASTPFLAVKETQYF	TGTGCCAGCACCCCCTTTCTAGCTGTCAAAGAGACCCAGTACTTC
TRBJ2-1	-	TRBV27	TRBD2	CASAAGGPGGNEQFF	TGTGCCAGCGCAGCGGGGGGGCCCGGGGGCAATGAGCAGTTCTTC
TRBJ1-1	-	TRBV24-1	-	CATRGDDTEAFF	TGTGCCACACGGGGGGATGACACTGAAGCTTTCTTT
TRBJ2-7	-	TRBV27	-	CASSFKQGGNEQYF	TGTGCCAGCAGTTTTAAACAGGGGGGGAACGAGCAGTACTTC
TRBJ2-5	-	TRBV4-1	-	CASSQVAGETQYF	TGCGCCAGCAGCCAAGTCGCGGGGGAGACCCAGTACTTC
TRBJ2-1	-	TRBV5-1	TRBD2	CASSLEGTSGVDEQFF	TGCGCCAGCAGCTTGGAGGGGACTAGCGGGGTGGATGAGCAGTTCTTC
TRBJ1-6	-	TRBV5-1	-	CASSFESSYNSPLHF	TGCGCCAGCAGCTTCGAGAGCTCCTATAATTCACCCCTCCACTTT
TRBJ1-1	-	TRBV4-2	TRBD1	CASSQEGTVNTEAFF	TGTGCCAGCAGCCAAGAAGGGACAGTGAACACTGAAGCTTTCTTT
TRBJ1-1	-	TRBV10-3	-	CAISESGAGTEAFF	TGTGCCATCAGTGAGTCTGGGGCCGGCACTGAAGCTTTCTTT
TRBJ1-3	-	TRBV5-1	TRBD1	CASSVGQGLGNTIYF	TGCGCCAGCAGCGTGGGACAGGGGCTTGGAAACACCATATATTTT
TRBJ2-1	-	TRBV6-4	-	CASSDSSGGGNEQFF	TGTGCCAGCAGTGACTCGAGCGGTGGAGGCAATGAGCAGTTCTTC
TRBJ2-7	-	TRBV10-1	TRBD2	CASDPTSGGPKGYEQYF	TGCGCCAGCGATCCCACTAGCGGGGGGCCTAAAGGATACGAGCAGTACTTC
TRBJ2-1	-	TRBV11-2	-	CASSLTVGGHNEQFF	TGTGCCAGCAGCTTAACGGTGGGGGGTCACAATGAGCAGTTCTTC
TRBJ2-1	-	TRBV24-1	-	CATSDVGGSYNEQFF	TGTGCCACCAGTGATGTTGGGGGCTCCTACAATGAGCAGTTCTTC
TRBJ1-1	-	TRBV4-3	-	CASSQEAGRNTEAFF	TGCGCCAGCAGCCAAGAGGCCGGCAGGAACACTGAAGCTTTCTTT
TRBJ1-2	-	TRBV10-3	TRBD1	CAISQRTGGNYGYTF	TGTGCCATCAGTCAGAGGACAGGGGGAAACTATGGCTACACCTTC